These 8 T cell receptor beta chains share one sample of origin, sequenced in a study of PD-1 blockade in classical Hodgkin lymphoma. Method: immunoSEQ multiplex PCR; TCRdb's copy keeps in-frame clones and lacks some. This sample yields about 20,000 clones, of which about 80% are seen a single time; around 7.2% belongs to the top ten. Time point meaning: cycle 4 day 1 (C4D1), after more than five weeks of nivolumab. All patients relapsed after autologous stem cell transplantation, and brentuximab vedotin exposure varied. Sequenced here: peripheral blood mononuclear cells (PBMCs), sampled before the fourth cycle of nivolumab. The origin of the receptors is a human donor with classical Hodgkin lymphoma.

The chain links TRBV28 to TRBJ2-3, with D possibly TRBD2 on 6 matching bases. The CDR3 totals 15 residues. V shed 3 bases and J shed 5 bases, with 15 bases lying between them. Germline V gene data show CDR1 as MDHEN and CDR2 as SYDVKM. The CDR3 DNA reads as TGTGCCAGCAGTTTCTTGGAGGGCCGGATAGATACGCAGTATTTT. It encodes CASSFLEGRIDTQYF.

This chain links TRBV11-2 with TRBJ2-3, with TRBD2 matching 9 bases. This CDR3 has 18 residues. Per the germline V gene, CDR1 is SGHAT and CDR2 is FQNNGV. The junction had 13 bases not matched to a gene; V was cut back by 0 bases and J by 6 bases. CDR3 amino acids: CASSLERSGGLPSDTQYF. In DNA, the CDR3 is TGTGCCAGCAGCTTAGAGAGAAGCGGGGGGCTTCCTAGCGATACGCAGTATTTT.

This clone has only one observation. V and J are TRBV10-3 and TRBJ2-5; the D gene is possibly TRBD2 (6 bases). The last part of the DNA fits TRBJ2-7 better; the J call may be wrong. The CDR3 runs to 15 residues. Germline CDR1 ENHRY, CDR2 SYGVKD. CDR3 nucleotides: TGTGCCATCAGTGCCTACCCTCCGGGGGTCGGCGAGCAGTACTTC. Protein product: CAISAYPPGVGEQYF.

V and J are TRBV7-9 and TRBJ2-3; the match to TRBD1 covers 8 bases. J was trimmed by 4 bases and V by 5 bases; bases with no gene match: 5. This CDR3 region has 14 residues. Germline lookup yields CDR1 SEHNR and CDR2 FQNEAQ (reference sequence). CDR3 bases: TGTGCCAGCAGCCATGACAGGGGACCAGATACGCAGTATTTT. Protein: CASSHDRGPDTQYF.

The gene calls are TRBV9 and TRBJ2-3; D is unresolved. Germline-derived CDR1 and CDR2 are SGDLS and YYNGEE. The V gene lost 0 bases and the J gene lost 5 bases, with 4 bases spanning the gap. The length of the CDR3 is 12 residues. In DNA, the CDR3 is TGTGCCAGCAGCGTAGCTGAAGATACGCAGTATTTT. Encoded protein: CASSVAEDTQYF.

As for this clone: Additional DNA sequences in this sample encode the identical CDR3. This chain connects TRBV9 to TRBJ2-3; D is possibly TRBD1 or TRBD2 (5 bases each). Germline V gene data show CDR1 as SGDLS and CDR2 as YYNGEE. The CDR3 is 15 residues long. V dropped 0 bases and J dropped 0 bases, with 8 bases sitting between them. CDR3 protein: CASSVAGRSTDTQYF. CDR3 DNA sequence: TGTGCCAGCAGCGTAGCGGGACGAAGCACAGATACGCAGTATTTT. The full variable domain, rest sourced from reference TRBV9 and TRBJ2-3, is DSGVTQTPKHLITATGQRVTLRCSPRSGDLSVYWYQQSLDQGLQFLIQYYNGEERAKGNILERFSAQQFPDLHSELNLSSLELGDSALYFCASSVAGRSTDTQYFGPGTRLTVL.

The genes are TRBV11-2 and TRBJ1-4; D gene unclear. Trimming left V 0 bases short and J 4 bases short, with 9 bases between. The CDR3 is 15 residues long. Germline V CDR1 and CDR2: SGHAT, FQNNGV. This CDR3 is CASSLEQAHNEKLFF. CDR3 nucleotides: TGTGCCAGCAGCTTAGAGCAGGCCCATAATGAAAAACTGTTTTTT.

Here the CDR3 DNA reads TGTGCCAGCAGTTCGGGACTGAGCTCCTACAATGAGCAGTTCTTC. Protein: CASSSGLSSYNEQFF. The chain recombines TRBV7-3 with TRBJ2-1, with D perhaps TRBD2 (6 bases). Deletions cut 6 bases from V and 0 bases from J, with 12 bases between. From germline, CDR1 is SGHTA and CDR2 FQGTGA. This CDR3 spans 15 amino acids.